This T cell receptor beta chain derives from a study of blood T cell repertoires in COVID-19. Per the authors' pipeline: It was from reference gene primer amplification that nucleated cell counts were estimated. Clones were sequenced by immunoSEQ multiplex PCR, and TCRdb holds only the in-frame ones, with some missing. V and J calls and clone size are as listed in that table; D and trimming were resolved from the DNA. The sample yields about 130,000 clones, approximately 85% seen once. The CDR3 is 13 amino acids. V lost 3 bases, J lost 6 bases, and 6 bases stayed unmatched. Germline lookup yields CDR1 GTSNPN and CDR2 SVGIG (reference sequence).

The chain is built from TRBV30 and TRBJ1-1; 8 positions agree with TRBD1. What was sequenced was peripheral blood. The receptor comes from a man older than 75 with active or convalescent COVID-19. CDR3 protein: CAWSRTGQAEAFF. CDR3 in DNA: TGTGCCTGGAGCCGGACAGGGCAGGCTGAAGCTTTCTTT.